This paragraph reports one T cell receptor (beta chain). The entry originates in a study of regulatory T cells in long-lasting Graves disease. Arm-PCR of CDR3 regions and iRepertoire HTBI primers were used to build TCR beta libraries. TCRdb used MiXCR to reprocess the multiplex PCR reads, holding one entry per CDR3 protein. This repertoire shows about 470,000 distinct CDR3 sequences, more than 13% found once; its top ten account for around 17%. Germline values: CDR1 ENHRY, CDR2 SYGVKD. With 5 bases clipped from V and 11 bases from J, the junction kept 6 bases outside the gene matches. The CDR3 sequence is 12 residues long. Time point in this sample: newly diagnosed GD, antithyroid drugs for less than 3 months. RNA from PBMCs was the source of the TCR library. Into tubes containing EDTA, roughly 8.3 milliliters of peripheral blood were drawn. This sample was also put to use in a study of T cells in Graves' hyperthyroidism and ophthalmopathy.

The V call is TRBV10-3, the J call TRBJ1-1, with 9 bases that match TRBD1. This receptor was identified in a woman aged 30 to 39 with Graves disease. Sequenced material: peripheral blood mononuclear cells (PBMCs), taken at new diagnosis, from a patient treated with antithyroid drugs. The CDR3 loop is CAISTGGTPAFF. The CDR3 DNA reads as TGTGCCATCAGTACAGGGGGCACTCCGGCTTTCTTT.